The present T cell receptor beta chain was sequenced within a study of metastatic and nonmetastatic thyroid tumors. This clone ranks as medium-sized. The V end was cut by 5 bases, the J end by 1 base, with 15 bases between. CDR1 DFQATT and CDR2 SNEGSKA come from the germline V gene (reference sequence). The CDR3 runs 14 residues. All patients were treatment-naive before thyroid surgery. TCRdb re-clonotyped the PCR reads through MiXCR. Among 1,500 to 2,000 clones listed, about a tenth were seen once. Sequencing input: tumor tissue. The source of this sequence is a female donor with papillary thyroid cancer or a benign thyroid nodule (not recorded which). Some clones in this sample may be carry-over from other donors' samples. The chain uses TRBV20-1 and TRBJ2-7, with D perhaps matching TRBD2 (6 bases). The CDR3: CSARSGRLSYEQYF. CDR3 DNA sequence: TGCAGTGCTCGGTCGGGGAGGTTGTCCTACGAGCAGTACTTC.